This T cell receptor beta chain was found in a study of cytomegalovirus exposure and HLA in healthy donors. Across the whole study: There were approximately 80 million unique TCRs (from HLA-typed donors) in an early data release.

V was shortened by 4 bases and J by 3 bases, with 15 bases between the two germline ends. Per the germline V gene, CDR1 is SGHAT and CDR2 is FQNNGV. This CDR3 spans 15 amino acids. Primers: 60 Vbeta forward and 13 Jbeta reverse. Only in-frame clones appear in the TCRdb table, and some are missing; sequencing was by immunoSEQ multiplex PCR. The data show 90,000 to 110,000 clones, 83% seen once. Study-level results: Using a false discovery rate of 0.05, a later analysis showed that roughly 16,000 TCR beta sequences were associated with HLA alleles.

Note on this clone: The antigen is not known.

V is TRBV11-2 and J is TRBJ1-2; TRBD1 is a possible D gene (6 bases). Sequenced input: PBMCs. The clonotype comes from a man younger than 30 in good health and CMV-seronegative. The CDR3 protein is CASSYPGQVDYGYTF. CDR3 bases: TGTGCCAGCAGCTATCCGGGACAAGTCGACTATGGCTACACCTTC.